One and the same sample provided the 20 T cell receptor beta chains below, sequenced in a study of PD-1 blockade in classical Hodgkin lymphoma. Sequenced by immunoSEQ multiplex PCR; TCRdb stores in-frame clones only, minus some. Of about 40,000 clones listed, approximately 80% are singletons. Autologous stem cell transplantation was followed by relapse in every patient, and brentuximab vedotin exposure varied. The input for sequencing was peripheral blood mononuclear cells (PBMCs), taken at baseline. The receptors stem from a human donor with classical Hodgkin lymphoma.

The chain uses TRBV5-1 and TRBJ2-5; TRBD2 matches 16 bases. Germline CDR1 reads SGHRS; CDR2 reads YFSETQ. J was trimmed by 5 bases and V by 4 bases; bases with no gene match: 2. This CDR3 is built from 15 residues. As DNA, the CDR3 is TGCGCCAGCAGCACGGGACTAGCGGGAGGGGAGACCCAGTACTTC. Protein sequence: CASSTGLAGGETQYF. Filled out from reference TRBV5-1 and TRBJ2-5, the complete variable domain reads KAGVTQTPRYLIKTRGQQVTLSCSPISGHRSVSWYQQTPGQGLQFLFEYFSETQRNKGNFPGRFSGRQFSNSRSEMNVSTLELGDSALYLCASSTGLAGGETQYFGPGTRLLVL.

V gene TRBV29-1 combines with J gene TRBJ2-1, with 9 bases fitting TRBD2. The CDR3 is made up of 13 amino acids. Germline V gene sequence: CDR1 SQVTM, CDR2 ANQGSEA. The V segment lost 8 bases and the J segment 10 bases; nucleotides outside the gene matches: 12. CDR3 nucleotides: TGCAGCATCACCGGGACTAGCTTCTGGGAGCAGTTCTTC. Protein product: CSITGTSFWEQFF.

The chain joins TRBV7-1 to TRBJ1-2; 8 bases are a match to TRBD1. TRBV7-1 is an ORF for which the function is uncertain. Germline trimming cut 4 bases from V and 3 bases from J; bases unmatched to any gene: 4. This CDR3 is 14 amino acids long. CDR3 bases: TGTGCCAGCAGCTTGACAGGGGTGGACTATGGCTACACCTTC. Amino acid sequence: CASSLTGVDYGYTF.

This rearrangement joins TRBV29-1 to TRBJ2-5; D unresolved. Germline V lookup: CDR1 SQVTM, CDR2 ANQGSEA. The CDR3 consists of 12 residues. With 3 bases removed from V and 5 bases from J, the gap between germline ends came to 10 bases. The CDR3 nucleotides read TGCAGCGTTGAGCAGAGTCGGGAGACCCAGTACTTC. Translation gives CSVEQSRETQYF.

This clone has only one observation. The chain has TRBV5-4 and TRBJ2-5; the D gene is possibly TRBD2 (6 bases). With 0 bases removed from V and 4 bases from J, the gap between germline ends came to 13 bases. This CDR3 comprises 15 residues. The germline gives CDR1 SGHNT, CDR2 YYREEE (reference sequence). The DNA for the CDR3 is TGTGCCAGCAGCTTGGGGGGTGGGAGGAGAGAGACCCAGTACTTC. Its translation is CASSLGGGRRETQYF.

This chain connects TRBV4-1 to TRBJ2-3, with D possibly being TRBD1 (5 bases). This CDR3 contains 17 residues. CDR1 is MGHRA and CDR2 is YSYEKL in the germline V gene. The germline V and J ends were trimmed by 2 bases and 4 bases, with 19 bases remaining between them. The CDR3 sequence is CASSQFAGQRCADTQYF. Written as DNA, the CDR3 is TGCGCCAGCAGCCAATTTGCAGGGCAGCGCTGCGCAGATACGCAGTATTTT.

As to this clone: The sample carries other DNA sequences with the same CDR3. For the CDR3, the DNA is TGTGCCAGCAGCCAGGGGGTAACCTACGAGCAGTACTTC. Protein: CASSQGVTYEQYF. V is TRBV14 and J is TRBJ2-7, with D possibly being TRBD1 or TRBD2 (5 bases each). The CDR3 loop spans 13 amino acids. Germline CDR1 reads SGHDN; CDR2 reads FVKESK. The germline V and J ends were trimmed by 3 bases and 2 bases, with 8 bases remaining between them.

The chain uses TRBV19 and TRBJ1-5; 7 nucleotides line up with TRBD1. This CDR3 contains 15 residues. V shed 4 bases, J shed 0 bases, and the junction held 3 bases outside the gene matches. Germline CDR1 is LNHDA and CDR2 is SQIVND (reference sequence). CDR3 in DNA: TGTGCCAGTAGTAGGGGACAGCATAGCAATCAGCCCCAGCATTTT. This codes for CASSRGQHSNQPQHF.

This CDR3 reads CASSEGGETQYF. The CDR3 coding sequence is TGTGCCAGCAGTGAGGGAGGAGAGACCCAGTACTTC. V and J are TRBV2 and TRBJ2-5; perhaps TRBD2 as D (6 bases). The germline CDR1 and CDR2 sequences are SNHLY and FYNNEI. V was trimmed by 3 bases and J by 4 bases, leaving 6 bases between them. The CDR3 covers 12 residues.

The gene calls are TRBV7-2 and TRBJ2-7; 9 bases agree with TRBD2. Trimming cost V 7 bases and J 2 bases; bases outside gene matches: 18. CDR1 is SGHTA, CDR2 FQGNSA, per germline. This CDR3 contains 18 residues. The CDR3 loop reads CASTPQALIAGVTYEQYF. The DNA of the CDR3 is TGTGCCAGCACCCCCCAAGCGCTAATAGCGGGAGTCACCTACGAGCAGTACTTC.

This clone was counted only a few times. The CDR3 loop reads CASSLSSGTF. CDR3 nucleotides: TGTGCCAGCAGCTTATCTAGCGGCACCTTC. The rearrangement uses TRBV7-2 and TRBJ1-2; D is unresolved. Per germline, CDR1 SGHTA and CDR2 FQGNSA. There are 10 residues in the CDR3. Deletions cut 2 bases from V and 13 bases from J, with 8 bases between. The full variable domain, with the rest looked up from reference TRBV7-2 and TRBJ1-2, is GAGVSQSPSNKVTEKGKDVELRCDPISGHTALYWYRQSLGQGLEFLIYFQGNSAPDKSGLPSDRFSAERTGGSVSTLTIQRTQQEDSAVYLCASSLSSGTFGSGTRLTVV.

This CDR3 reads CAWSLPGGNQPQHF. CDR3 in DNA: TGTGCCTGGAGTTTGCCGGGAGGTAATCAGCCCCAGCATTTT. The V gene is TRBV30, the J gene TRBJ1-5; D gene uncertain. Trimming cost V 2 bases and J 4 bases, with 12 bases left between them. Per the germline V gene, CDR1 is GTSNPN and CDR2 is SVGIG (reference sequence). The CDR3 has 14 amino acids.

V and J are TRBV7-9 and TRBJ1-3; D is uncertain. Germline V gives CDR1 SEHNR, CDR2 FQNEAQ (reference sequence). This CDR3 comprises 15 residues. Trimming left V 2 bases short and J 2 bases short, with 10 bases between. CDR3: CASSLRGSTGNTIYF. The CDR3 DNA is TGTGCCAGCAGCTTACGGGGATCGACTGGAAACACCATATATTTT.

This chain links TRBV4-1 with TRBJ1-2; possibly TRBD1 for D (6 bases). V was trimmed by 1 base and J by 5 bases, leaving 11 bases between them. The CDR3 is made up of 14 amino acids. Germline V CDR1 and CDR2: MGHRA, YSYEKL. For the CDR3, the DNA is TGCGCCAGCAGCCAAGGGCGGGACAAATATGGCTACACCTTC. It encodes CASSQGRDKYGYTF.

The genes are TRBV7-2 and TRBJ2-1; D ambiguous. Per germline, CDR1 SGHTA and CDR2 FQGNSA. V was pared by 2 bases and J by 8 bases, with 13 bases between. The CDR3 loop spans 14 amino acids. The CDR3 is CASSLRPSRDEQFF. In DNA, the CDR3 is TGTGCCAGCAGCTTAAGGCCCAGTAGAGATGAGCAGTTCTTC.

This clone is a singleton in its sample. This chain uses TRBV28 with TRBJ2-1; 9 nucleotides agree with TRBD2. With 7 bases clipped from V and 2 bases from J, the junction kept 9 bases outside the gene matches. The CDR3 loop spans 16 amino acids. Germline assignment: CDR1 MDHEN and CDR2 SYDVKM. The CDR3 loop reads CASTPSAGGPYNEQFF. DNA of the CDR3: TGTGCCAGCACCCCCTCAGCGGGAGGCCCCTACAATGAGCAGTTCTTC.

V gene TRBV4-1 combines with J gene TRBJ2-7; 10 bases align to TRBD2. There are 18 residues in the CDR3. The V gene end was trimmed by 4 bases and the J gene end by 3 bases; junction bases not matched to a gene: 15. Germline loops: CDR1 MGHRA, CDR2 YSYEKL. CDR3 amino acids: CASSPTIAGGRSYYEQYF. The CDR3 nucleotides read TGCGCCAGCAGCCCGACCATAGCGGGAGGCCGCTCGTACTACGAGCAGTACTTC.

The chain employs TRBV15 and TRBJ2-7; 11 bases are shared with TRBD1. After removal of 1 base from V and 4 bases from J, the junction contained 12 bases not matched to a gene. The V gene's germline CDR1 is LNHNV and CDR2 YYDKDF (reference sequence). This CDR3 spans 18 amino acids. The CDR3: CATSRVSLGQGERYEQYF. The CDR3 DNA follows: TGTGCCACCAGCAGAGTAAGTTTGGGACAGGGGGAAAGGTACGAGCAGTACTTC.

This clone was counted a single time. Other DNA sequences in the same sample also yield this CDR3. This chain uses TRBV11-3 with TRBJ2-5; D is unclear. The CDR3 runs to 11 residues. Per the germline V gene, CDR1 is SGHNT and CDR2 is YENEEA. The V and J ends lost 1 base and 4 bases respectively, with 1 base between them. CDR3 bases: TGTGCCAGCAGCTTAGGAGAGACCCAGTACTTC. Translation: CASSLGETQYF.

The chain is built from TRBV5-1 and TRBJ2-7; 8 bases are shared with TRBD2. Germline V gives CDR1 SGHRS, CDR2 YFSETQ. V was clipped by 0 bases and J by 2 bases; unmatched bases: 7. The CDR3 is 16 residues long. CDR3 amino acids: CASSLAGREGAYEQYF. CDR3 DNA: TGCGCCAGCAGCTTGGCCGGACGGGAGGGAGCCTACGAGCAGTACTTC. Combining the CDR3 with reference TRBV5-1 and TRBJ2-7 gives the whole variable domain KAGVTQTPRYLIKTRGQQVTLSCSPISGHRSVSWYQQTPGQGLQFLFEYFSETQRNKGNFPGRFSGRQFSNSRSEMNVSTLELGDSALYLCASSLAGREGAYEQYFGPGTRLTVT.